This T cell receptor (beta chain) was documented in a study of blood T cell repertoires in COVID-19. Study summary: Italy, Spain and the United States were the sources of the convalescent and acute COVID-19 samples. PBMCs, B-cell-depleted T cells, or T cells provided the cDNA or gDNA that made up the material.

V was clipped by 5 bases and J by 4 bases, with 5 bases between them. Germline V gene data show CDR1 as KGHSH and CDR2 as LQKENI. The CDR3 length is 11 residues. In the authors' methods: The authors estimated nucleated cell counts from reference gene primer amplification. The assay was immunoSEQ multiplex PCR, and TCRdb's table has in-frame clones only and misses some. Clone size and the V and J calls come from that table; the DNA yielded D and trimming. The sample includes roughly 32,000 clones, 85% seen only once; the top ten take about 8.6%. The sequence derives from a man older than 75 with active COVID-19. Sequences were obtained from peripheral blood. The J gene is TRBJ2-5, the V gene TRBV18, with D unresolved. Written as DNA, the CDR3 is TGTGCCAGCTCAAATAGAGAGACCCAGTACTTC. Its protein product is CASSNRETQYF.